This TCR beta chain was profiled in a study of cytomegalovirus exposure and HLA in healthy donors. Points from the study as a whole: Researchers reported in a later analysis that a missense DCLRE1C variant was tied to TCR beta V- and J-gene trimming. Previous analysis showed most TCR beta V segments were productive about 90% or about 30% of the time.

V shed 7 bases and J shed 6 bases, with 27 bases lying between them. Germline CDR1 and CDR2: LNHDA and SQIVND (reference sequence). The CDR3 runs 17 residues. A word on this clone: Its target is unknown.

The PCR contained 60 Vbeta and 13 Jbeta primers. Using immunoSEQ multiplex PCR, the repertoire was profiled, and TCRdb retains in-frame clones only, with some absent. The sample carries about 130,000 clones, 70% to 85% recorded once. The V and J genes are TRBV19 and TRBJ1-2, with unresolved D. Sequencing used PBMCs. This sequence originates from a male donor in good health and CMV-seropositive. CDR3 DNA sequence: TGTGCCAGTACCCCACCACGGGGAGCTGGTGCTTTTGATGGCTACACCTTC. The encoded protein is CASTPPRGAGAFDGYTF.